This is a list of T cell receptor beta chains from one sample in a study of blood T cells in healthy people across ages. TCRdb recomputed calls from the 5' RACE reads with MiXCR, one row per CDR3 protein. The repertoire holds around 710,000 distinct CDR3 sequences, with 40% to 45% as singletons. Material: blood. The receptor set was obtained from a woman aged 55 to 70 in good health. CDR3s include the opening cysteine and the closing phenylalanine or tryptophan. The order of the fields is J gene, D gene, clone size, V gene, CDR3 protein, CDR3 DNA. A D gene is named only where the DNA matches it firmly. Expanded clones get a size class; other rows say once, few or many, or leave the size out.

J: TRBJ1-2
D: -
size: -
V: TRBV6-1
CDR3: CASSGETYGYTF
DNA: TGTGCCAGCAGTGGTGAGACCTATGGCTACACCTTC

J: TRBJ2-7
D: -
size: -
V: TRBV11-2
CDR3: CASSPLVGGSYNEQYF
DNA: TGTGCCAGCAGTCCCCTAGTTGGGGGGTCCTACAATGAGCAGTACTTC

J: TRBJ2-3
D: TRBD1
size: -
V: TRBV7-9
CDR3: CASSPRDREDRTQYF
DNA: TGTGCCAGCAGCCCTCGGGACAGGGAGGACAGAACGCAGTATTTT

J: TRBJ1-6
D: -
size: -
V: TRBV27
CDR3: CASSFSNRVDSPLHF
DNA: TGTGCCAGCAGTTTTTCCAACAGGGTGGATTCACCCCTCCACTTT

J: TRBJ1-2
D: -
size: once
V: TRBV3-1
CDR3: CASSQGGDKSVTF
DNA: TGTGCCAGCAGCCAAGGGGGGGACAAATCCGTCACCTTC

J: TRBJ1-2
D: -
size: -
V: TRBV29-1
CDR3: CSAEEGPGGYTF
DNA: TGCAGCGCCGAAGAGGGGCCGGGGGGCTACACCTTC

J: TRBJ2-5
D: -
size: -
V: TRBV27
CDR3: CASSDGERETQYF
DNA: TGTGCCAGCAGTGACGGGGAGAGGGAGACCCAGTACTTC

J: TRBJ1-1
D: -
size: -
V: TRBV7-9
CDR3: CASSFQTVLNTEAFF
DNA: TGTGCCAGCAGCTTTCAAACGGTCTTGAACACTGAAGCTTTCTTT

J: TRBJ2-3
D: TRBD2
size: few
V: TRBV11-2
CDR3: CASSYTSSGGARDTQYF
DNA: TGTGCCAGCAGCTACACCTCTAGCGGGGGGGCCAGAGATACGCAGTATTTT

J: TRBJ2-7
D: -
size: few
V: TRBV5-1
CDR3: CASSRATFSSYEQYF
DNA: TGCGCCAGCAGCAGGGCCACCTTCAGCTCCTACGAGCAGTACTTC

J: TRBJ2-1
D: TRBD2
size: -
V: TRBV4-3
CDR3: CASSPIGLAGGRDEQFF
DNA: TGCGCCAGCAGCCCAATAGGGCTAGCGGGGGGGCGAGATGAGCAGTTCTTC